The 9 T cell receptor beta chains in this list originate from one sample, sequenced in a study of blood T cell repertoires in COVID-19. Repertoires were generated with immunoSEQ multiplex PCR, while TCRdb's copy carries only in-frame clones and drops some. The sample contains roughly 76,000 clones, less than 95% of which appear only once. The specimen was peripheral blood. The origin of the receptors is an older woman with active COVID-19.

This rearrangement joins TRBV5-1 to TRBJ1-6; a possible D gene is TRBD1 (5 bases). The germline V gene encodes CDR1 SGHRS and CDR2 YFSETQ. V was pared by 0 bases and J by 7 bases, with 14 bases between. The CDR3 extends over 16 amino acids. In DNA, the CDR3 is TGCGCCAGCAGCTTGGTGGGGGGAATCGTAAATTCACCCCTCCACTTT. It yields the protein CASSLVGGIVNSPLHF.

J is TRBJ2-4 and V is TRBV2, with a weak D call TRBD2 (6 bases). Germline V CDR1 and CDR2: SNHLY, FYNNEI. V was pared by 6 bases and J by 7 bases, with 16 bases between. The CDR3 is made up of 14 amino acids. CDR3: CASRIRLVGNIQYF. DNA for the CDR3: TGTGCCAGCAGAATACGACTAGTTGGTAACATTCAGTACTTC.

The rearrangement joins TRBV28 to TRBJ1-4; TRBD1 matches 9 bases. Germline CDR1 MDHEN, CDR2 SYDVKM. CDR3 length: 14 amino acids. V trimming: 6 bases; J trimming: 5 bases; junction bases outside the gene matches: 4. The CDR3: CASRGGTGNEKLFF. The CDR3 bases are TGTGCCAGCAGGGGAGGGACAGGGAATGAAAAACTGTTTTTT.

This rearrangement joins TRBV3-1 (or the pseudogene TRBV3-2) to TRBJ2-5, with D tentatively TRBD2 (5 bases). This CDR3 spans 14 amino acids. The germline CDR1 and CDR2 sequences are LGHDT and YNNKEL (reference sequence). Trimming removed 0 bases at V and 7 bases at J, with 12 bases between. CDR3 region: CASSQDGSAGTQYF. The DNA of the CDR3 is TGTGCCAGCAGCCAAGATGGGTCGGCGGGGACCCAGTACTTC.

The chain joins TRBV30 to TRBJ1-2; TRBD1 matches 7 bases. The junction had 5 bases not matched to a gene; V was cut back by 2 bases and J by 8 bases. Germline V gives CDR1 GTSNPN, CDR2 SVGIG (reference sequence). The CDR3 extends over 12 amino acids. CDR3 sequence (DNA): TGTGCCTGGAGTCCACAGGGGATCGGCTACACCTTC. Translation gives CAWSPQGIGYTF.

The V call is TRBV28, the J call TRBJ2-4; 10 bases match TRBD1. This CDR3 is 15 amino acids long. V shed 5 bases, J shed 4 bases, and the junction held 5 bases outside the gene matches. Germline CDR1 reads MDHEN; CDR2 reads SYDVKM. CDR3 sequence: CASSIRTGGKNIQYF. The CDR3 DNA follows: TGTGCCAGCAGTATCCGGACAGGGGGTAAAAACATTCAGTACTTC.

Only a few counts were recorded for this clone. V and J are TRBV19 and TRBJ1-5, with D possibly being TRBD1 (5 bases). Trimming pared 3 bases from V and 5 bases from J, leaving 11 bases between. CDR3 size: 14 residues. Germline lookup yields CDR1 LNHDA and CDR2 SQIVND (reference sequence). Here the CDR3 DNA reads TGTGCCAGTAGTATGAGTTGGGGGGATCAGCCCCAGCATTTT. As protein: CASSMSWGDQPQHF.

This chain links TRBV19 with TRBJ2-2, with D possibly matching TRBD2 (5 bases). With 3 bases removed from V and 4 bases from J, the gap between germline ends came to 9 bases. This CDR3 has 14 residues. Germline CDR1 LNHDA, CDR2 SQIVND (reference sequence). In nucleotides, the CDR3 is TGTGCCAGTAGTATTCGCGGGTTCACCGGGGAGCTGTTTTTT. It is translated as CASSIRGFTGELFF.

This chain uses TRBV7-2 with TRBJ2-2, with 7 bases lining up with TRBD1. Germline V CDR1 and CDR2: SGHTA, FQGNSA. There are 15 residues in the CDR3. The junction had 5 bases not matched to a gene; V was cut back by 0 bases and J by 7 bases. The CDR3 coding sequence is TGTGCCAGCAGCTTAGCGCTAAGGACAGGCGGGGAGCTGTTTTTT. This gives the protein CASSLALRTGGELFF.